This entry lists 27 T cell receptor beta chains sequenced from one sample in a study of radiation and T cells in renal cell carcinoma. Produced via immunoSEQ multiplex PCR; TCRdb's table is partial and in-frame only. The table has 150,000 or so clones, around 89% seen once; the top ten hold roughly 4%. The sample's time point: baseline pretreatment blood. Treatment described: 15 Gy SBRT to primary tumor, nephrectomy 4 weeks later. This specimen was blood, taken from a patient whose treatment included radiotherapy and nephrectomy. The receptors shown here come from a woman in her sixties or seventies with renal cell carcinoma.

The V gene is TRBV11-2, the J gene TRBJ2-7; tentative D call: TRBD1 (6 bases). Looked up from germline, CDR1 is SGHAT and CDR2 is FQNNGV. The V end was cut by 6 bases, the J end by 6 bases, with 9 bases between. This CDR3 spans 11 amino acids. The CDR3 region has the DNA TGTGCCAGCAGTTCAGGGGTCGAGCAGTACTTC. Its protein is CASSSGVEQYF.

The chain joins TRBV5-6 to TRBJ1-1, with D uncertain. The V gene's germline CDR1 is SGHDT and CDR2 YYEEEE. This CDR3 spans 13 amino acids. Trimming cost V 2 bases and J 1 base, with 6 bases left between them. Here the CDR3 DNA reads TGTGCCAGCAGCTTCGGTGAGAACACTGAAGCTTTCTTT. Amino acids: CASSFGENTEAFF.

V usage is TRBV4-2 and J usage is TRBJ1-5; a weak D match, TRBD1 (6 bases). This CDR3 contains 16 residues. V was clipped by 0 bases and J by 5 bases, with 14 bases between them. Germline CDR1 reads LGHNA; CDR2 reads YNFKEQ. The CDR3 DNA is TGTGCCAGCAGCCAAGATCTGGAGCCAGGGGATCAGCCCCAGCATTTT. This encodes CASSQDLEPGDQPQHF.

This CDR3 reads CATSRPKTIHEQYF. The CDR3 DNA is TGTGCCACCAGCAGACCAAAGACTATTCACGAGCAGTACTTC. The V call is TRBV15, the J call TRBJ2-7; possibly TRBD2 for D (5 bases). Germline CDR1 and CDR2: LNHNV and YYDKDF (reference sequence). Trimming stripped 2 bases from V and 5 bases from J, with 13 bases between. This CDR3 is 14 amino acids long.

The J gene is TRBJ2-5, the V gene TRBV7-3; TRBD1 is a possible D gene (6 bases). CDR1 SGHTA and CDR2 FQGTGA come from the germline V gene. The ends were cut back, 5 bases at V and 7 bases at J, with 20 bases in the middle. This CDR3 has 15 residues. In nucleotides, the CDR3 is TGTGCCAGCAGCATGACTGGACAGTCTTCGGGGACCCAGTACTTC. Encoded protein: CASSMTGQSSGTQYF. Supplemented by reference TRBV7-3 and TRBJ2-5, the full variable domain reads GAGVSQTPSNKVTEKGKYVELRCDPISGHTALYWYRQSLGQGPEFLIYFQGTGAADDSGLPNDRFFAVRPEGSVSTLKIQRTERGDSAVYLCASSMTGQSSGTQYFGPGTRLLVL.

The V and J genes are TRBV2 and TRBJ2-4; D is uncertain. CDR3 length equals 15 residues. Germline V CDR1 and CDR2: SNHLY, FYNNEI. Trimming shortened V by 3 bases and J by 0 bases, and 9 bases separated the two germline ends. The CDR3 bases are TGTGCCAGCAGTGATGATGGCCTAGCCAAAAACATTCAGTACTTC. Its translation: CASSDDGLAKNIQYF.

The chain combines TRBV9 with TRBJ2-3, with D perhaps given as TRBD1 or TRBD2 (6 bases each). Trimming removed 0 bases at V and 4 bases at J, with 9 bases between. Germline assignment: CDR1 SGDLS and CDR2 YYNGEE. This CDR3 spans 14 amino acids. This CDR3 is CASSVDGGADTQYF. CDR3 bases: TGTGCCAGCAGCGTAGACGGGGGCGCAGATACGCAGTATTTT.

The chain combines TRBV10-3 with TRBJ2-3, with D unresolved. Germline lookup yields CDR1 ENHRY and CDR2 SYGVKD. V gave up 0 bases and J gave up 2 bases, with 15 bases separating them. This CDR3 contains 17 residues. CDR3 coding DNA: TGTGCCATCAGTGAGTCGACCTTCGGCGGACCCACAGATACGCAGTATTTT. Amino acids: CAISESTFGGPTDTQYF.

This chain joins TRBV5-4 and TRBJ2-5; no definite D call. The germline V gene has CDR1 SGHNT and CDR2 YYREEE (reference sequence). The CDR3 runs to 17 residues. Trimming took off 0 bases at V and 5 bases at J, with 20 bases between the two ends. The CDR3 DNA follows: TGTGCCAGCAGCTTGGTAATGGGTGCCTCTTCTGGGGAGACCCAGTACTTC. This sequence encodes CASSLVMGASSGETQYF.

V gene TRBV28 combines with J gene TRBJ1-1, with D unclear. CDR1 is MDHEN, CDR2 SYDVKM, per germline. The CDR3 has 11 residues. Trimming stripped 7 bases from V and 5 bases from J, with 8 bases between. Here the CDR3 DNA reads TGTGCCAGCACCCAGAGTACTGAAGCTTTCTTT. It codes for CASTQSTEAFF.

The J gene is TRBJ1-2, the V gene TRBV7-2; D is undetermined. The germline V gene has CDR1 SGHTA and CDR2 FQGNSA. This CDR3 region has 12 residues. Trimming removed 1 base at V and 6 bases at J, with 6 bases between. The chain's CDR3 is CASSLGPDGYTF. The CDR3 nucleotides are TGTGCCAGCAGCTTAGGTCCCGATGGCTACACCTTC.

The chain carries TRBV19 and TRBJ2-1, with D perhaps matching TRBD2 (6 bases). V was shortened by 5 bases and J by 0 bases, with 14 bases between the two germline ends. This CDR3 comprises 16 residues. The germline CDR1 and CDR2 sequences are LNHDA and SQIVND (reference sequence). CDR3 region: CASSARDSRSYNEQFF. The CDR3 nucleotides are TGTGCCAGTAGTGCCCGGGACTCCCGCTCCTACAATGAGCAGTTCTTC.

V usage is TRBV2 and J usage is TRBJ1-2; D not certain. The V gene's germline CDR1 is SNHLY and CDR2 FYNNEI. The CDR3 sequence is 14 residues long. V was clipped by 4 bases and J by 4 bases, with 13 bases between them. CDR3 protein: CASSVGRDGYGYTF. CDR3 DNA sequence: TGTGCCAGCAGTGTAGGAAGGGATGGCTATGGCTACACCTTC.

The rearrangement links TRBV9 to TRBJ1-2; maybe TRBD1 (5 bases). Trimming shortened V by 4 bases and J by 3 bases, and 13 bases separated the two germline ends. Per the germline V gene, CDR1 is SGDLS and CDR2 is YYNGEE. The CDR3 is 14 residues long. CDR3 nucleotide sequence: TGTGCCAGCAGCAGGGGCCCCGGCGACTATGGCTACACCTTC. Protein sequence: CASSRGPGDYGYTF.

V is TRBV1 and J is TRBJ2-7; no check of the table's D call, TRBD1, against the DNA was made. TRBV1 is termed a pseudogene. CDR3 length equals 17 residues. The CDR3 region has the DNA TGCACCAGCAGCCAAGCAGACAGGGGGAAGTTTTCCTACGAGCAGTACTTC. Protein: CTSSQADRGKFSYEQYF.

The gene calls are TRBV11-1 and TRBJ1-6; D perhaps matches TRBD1 (5 bases). V lost 5 bases and J 2 bases, leaving 16 bases between the germline ends. Germline CDR1 is SGHAT and CDR2 is FQDESV (reference sequence). This CDR3 comprises 17 residues. The CDR3 reads CASSRGGRVTYNSPLHF. The DNA of the CDR3 is TGTGCCAGCAGCCGAGGTGGCAGGGTGACCTATAATTCACCCCTCCACTTT. The full variable domain, its missing parts supplied by reference TRBV11-1 and TRBJ1-6, is EAEVAQSPRYKITEKSQAVAFWCDPISGHATLYWYRQILGQGPELLVQFQDESVVDDSQLPKDRFSAERLKGVDSTLKIQPAELGDSAMYLCASSRGGRVTYNSPLHFGNGTRLTVT.

The chain has TRBV5-1 and TRBJ1-1; D remains ambiguous. From germline, CDR1 is SGHRS and CDR2 YFSETQ. This CDR3 has 17 residues. V was shortened by 0 bases and J by 2 bases, with 17 bases between the two germline ends. The CDR3 loop reads CASSLAGLRAGNTEAFF. Here the CDR3 DNA reads TGCGCCAGCAGCTTGGCCGGGTTAAGGGCGGGAAACACTGAAGCTTTCTTT.

The chain uses TRBV5-6 and TRBJ2-2; TRBD2 agrees at 10 bases. Germline trimming cut 2 bases from V and 0 bases from J; bases unmatched to any gene: 4. CDR1 is SGHDT and CDR2 is YYEEEE in the germline V gene. CDR3 length equals 17 residues. CDR3 bases: TGTGCCAGCAGCTTCCTAGCGGGGGCCACGAACACCGGGGAGCTGTTTTTT. It translates to CASSFLAGATNTGELFF.

This chain joins TRBV19 and TRBJ2-3, with 7 bases aligning to TRBD1. From germline, CDR1 is LNHDA and CDR2 SQIVND (reference sequence). This CDR3 is built from 14 residues. Unmatched junction bases numbered 4, after V lost 4 bases and J lost 3 bases. This chain's CDR3 is CASSNRGETDTQYF. CDR3 nucleotide sequence: TGTGCCAGTAGTAACAGGGGAGAGACAGATACGCAGTATTTT.

The rearrangement links TRBV7-6 to TRBJ2-3; D may be TRBD2 (6 bases). V gave up 0 bases and J gave up 1 base, with 23 bases separating them. CDR1 is SGHVS and CDR2 is FNYEAQ in the germline V gene. The length of the CDR3 is 20 residues. The CDR3 here is CASSLAEGRGSHGGTDTQYF. The CDR3 DNA follows: TGTGCCAGCAGCTTAGCGGAGGGGCGCGGAAGTCATGGGGGCACAGATACGCAGTATTTT.

This clone was detected a few times. V usage is TRBV29-1 and J usage is TRBJ1-1; the D is unclear. V dropped 3 bases and J dropped 6 bases, with 11 bases sitting between them. The CDR3 sequence is 12 residues long. Germline V gene lookup returns CDR1 SQVTM and CDR2 ANQGSEA. The DNA for the CDR3 is TGCAGCGTTGAGACGCTGCCATCTGAAGCTTTCTTT. Protein sequence: CSVETLPSEAFF.

This clone was recorded a few times. The rearrangement joins TRBV28 to TRBJ1-2; 8 bases match TRBD1. The germline V gene encodes CDR1 MDHEN and CDR2 SYDVKM. This CDR3 has 14 amino acids. The V gene end was trimmed by 8 bases and the J gene end by 6 bases; junction bases not matched to a gene: 11. CDR3 in DNA: TGTGCCAGCTGGGAGACAGGGGTAAGGAATGGCTACACCTTC. Protein: CASWETGVRNGYTF.

The chain recombines TRBV10-3 with TRBJ1-2, with D maybe TRBD1 (6 bases). The CDR3 totals 13 residues. In germline, CDR1 is ENHRY, CDR2 SYGVKD. Trimming removed 6 bases from V and 4 bases from J, with 12 bases in between. The DNA for the CDR3 is TGTGCCATCAGGGCGGAGGGGGGCTATGGCTACACCTTC. The encoded protein is CAIRAEGGYGYTF.

V gene TRBV27 combines with J gene TRBJ2-7, with 7 bases matching TRBD1. The CDR3 loop spans 14 amino acids. J lost 7 bases, V lost 7 bases, and 13 bases had no gene match. CDR1 and CDR2 (germline): MNHEY, SMNVEV (reference sequence). The DNA for the CDR3 is TGTGCCAGCACCTCACTGACAGGGACGTGGGAGCAGTACTTC. This gives the protein CASTSLTGTWEQYF.

This clone came up a few times. An end of the junction does not agree with germline; a read error may underlie this. The chain is built from TRBV15 and TRBJ1-3; D is ambiguous. This CDR3 is built from 14 residues. CDR1 is LNHNV and CDR2 is YYDKDF in the germline V gene (reference sequence). The CDR3 DNA sequence: TGTGCCACCAGCAGAGATCTTCGACCGCTACCCACTCATTTT. Its protein is CATSRDLRPLPTHF.

In nucleotides, the CDR3 is TGTGCCAGCAGCCCAACCTCGTTCTACAATGAGCAGTTCTTC. Its translation is CASSPTSFYNEQFF. The rearrangement links TRBV5-4 to TRBJ2-1; D unresolved. V gave up 4 bases and J gave up 3 bases, with 11 bases separating them. Germline CDR1 and CDR2: SGHNT and YYREEE (reference sequence). This CDR3 is 14 amino acids long.

This clone was picked up one time. The gene calls are TRBV6-4 and TRBJ2-1; no definite D call. The length of the CDR3 is 10 residues. Looked up from germline, CDR1 is MRHNA and CDR2 is SNTAGT. V was shortened by 7 bases and J by 10 bases, with 8 bases between the two germline ends. In nucleotides, the CDR3 is TGTGCCAGCACGACGGACGAGCAGTTCTTC. As protein: CASTTDEQFF.